This record covers a single TCR beta chain. The record originates from a study of control samples from healthy donors and cancer patients. Germline assignment: CDR1 LNHDA and CDR2 SQIVND (reference sequence). V lost 4 bases, J lost 4 bases, and 5 bases stayed unmatched. CDR3 length: 15 amino acids. Measured with immunoSEQ multiplex PCR; TCRdb has only the in-frame clones, and not every one. The table has about 100,000 clones, approximately 80% seen once. The sample was blood. The source is a man younger than 35 in good health. The chain uses TRBV19 and TRBJ2-3; TRBD2 matches at 10 bases. For the CDR3, the DNA is TGTGCCAGTAGTAGGACTAGCGGACGGGCAGATACGCAGTATTTT. It translates to CASSRTSGRADTQYF.